A selection of T cell receptor beta chains follows, all from one sample in a study of blood T cell repertoires in COVID-19. Profiling relied on immunoSEQ multiplex PCR, and the TCRdb table lists in-frame clones only, not all of them. The data contain fewer than 500,000 clones, 80% to 90% of them singletons. Sample: peripheral blood. These receptors all stem from a woman under 40 with active or convalescent COVID-19. Both conserved end residues are part of each CDR3. Each record gives: V gene, J gene, clone size, CDR3 protein. Clone sizes are given selectively: once, few, many, or a class where the clone is expanded.

v_gene: TRBV2
j_gene: TRBJ1-1
abundance: .
CDR3aa: CASSEHENGITEAFF

v_gene: TRBV6-5
j_gene: TRBJ1-2
abundance: .
CDR3aa: CASSWGPRTYGYTF

v_gene: TRBV9
j_gene: TRBJ2-3
abundance: once
CDR3aa: CASSVAVERGADTQYF

v_gene: TRBV11-2
j_gene: TRBJ2-1
abundance: .
CDR3aa: CASSLGLRGLAGDNEQFF

v_gene: TRBV2
j_gene: TRBJ1-1
abundance: few
CDR3aa: CASTGQSNTEAFF

v_gene: TRBV21-1
j_gene: TRBJ1-2
abundance: .
CDR3aa: CASSSPRAGTGDLYGYTF

v_gene: TRBV5-1
j_gene: TRBJ2-7
abundance: .
CDR3aa: CATRPHTTSGGYEQYF

v_gene: TRBV27
j_gene: TRBJ1-1
abundance: .
CDR3aa: CASSARQGHPRPEAFF

v_gene: TRBV10-1
j_gene: TRBJ2-2
abundance: .
CDR3aa: CASGQGGLRLSNTGELFF

v_gene: TRBV21-1
j_gene: TRBJ1-3
abundance: .
CDR3aa: CASSNRTSGNTIYF

v_gene: TRBV6-5
j_gene: TRBJ2-7
abundance: .
CDR3aa: CASSVQGGNEQYF

v_gene: TRBV12-2
j_gene: TRBJ1-3
abundance: .
CDR3aa: CASRPRGGPRTSGNTIYF

v_gene: TRBV4-1
j_gene: TRBJ2-1
abundance: .
CDR3aa: CASSPLGTGGPEQFF

v_gene: TRBV9
j_gene: TRBJ1-1
abundance: .
CDR3aa: CASSVGFGNRGENTEAFF

v_gene: TRBV5-4
j_gene: TRBJ1-1
abundance: .
CDR3aa: CASSLYGTLDRGGNTEAFF

v_gene: TRBV5-4
j_gene: TRBJ2-3
abundance: .
CDR3aa: CASRLAGGMDTQYF

v_gene: TRBV6-5
j_gene: TRBJ1-1
abundance: .
CDR3aa: CASRVGVYTEAFF

v_gene: TRBV2
j_gene: TRBJ1-6
abundance: .
CDR3aa: CASSETRQGSGPLHF

v_gene: TRBV20-1
j_gene: TRBJ1-2
abundance: .
CDR3aa: CSAGGNYGYTF

v_gene: TRBV6-5
j_gene: TRBJ1-2
abundance: .
CDR3aa: CASSFLQGEYGYTF

v_gene: TRBV6-5
j_gene: TRBJ1-1
abundance: few
CDR3aa: CASGPSGTEAFF

v_gene: TRBV7-9
j_gene: TRBJ1-1
abundance: .
CDR3aa: CASSSLQGNTEAFF

v_gene: TRBV5-1
j_gene: TRBJ1-1
abundance: once
CDR3aa: CASSLVGKNTEAFF

v_gene: TRBV18
j_gene: TRBJ2-7
abundance: .
CDR3aa: CASSARQGTGDSYEQYF

v_gene: TRBV7-2
j_gene: TRBJ2-2
abundance: .
CDR3aa: CASSAGQGARTGELFF

v_gene: TRBV11-1
j_gene: TRBJ1-1
abundance: .
CDR3aa: CASTNRRFSMNTEAFF

v_gene: TRBV30
j_gene: TRBJ2-1
abundance: .
CDR3aa: CAFRREPYNEQFF

v_gene: TRBV18
j_gene: TRBJ2-5
abundance: .
CDR3aa: CASSPGQGDPKTQYF

v_gene: TRBV3-1/TRBV3-2
j_gene: TRBJ1-1
abundance: .
CDR3aa: CASSQGGGTEAFF

v_gene: TRBV5-1
j_gene: TRBJ1-1
abundance: once
CDR3aa: CASSQSGTYEAFF

v_gene: TRBV30
j_gene: TRBJ2-3
abundance: .
CDR3aa: CAWRNMGGILGSGTWSDTQYF

v_gene: TRBV3-1/TRBV3-2
j_gene: TRBJ1-2
abundance: .
CDR3aa: CASSHTDRRNGYTF

v_gene: TRBV15
j_gene: TRBJ2-7
abundance: .
CDR3aa: CATSSGIPYEQYF

v_gene: TRBV2
j_gene: TRBJ2-7
abundance: .
CDR3aa: CASSRAGVYEQYF

v_gene: TRBV2
j_gene: TRBJ1-1
abundance: .
CDR3aa: CASSRQGSTEAFF

v_gene: TRBV19
j_gene: TRBJ1-5
abundance: .
CDR3aa: CASTPGGYSNQPQHF

v_gene: TRBV29-1
j_gene: TRBJ1-1
abundance: .
CDR3aa: CSVEETGNEAFF

v_gene: TRBV7-2
j_gene: TRBJ2-7
abundance: .
CDR3aa: CASSPWGGTYEQYF

v_gene: TRBV7-9
j_gene: TRBJ1-1
abundance: .
CDR3aa: CASSPQGTRFAEAFF

v_gene: TRBV2
j_gene: TRBJ1-1
abundance: .
CDR3aa: CASSEVTGFPEAFF

v_gene: TRBV15
j_gene: TRBJ1-2
abundance: .
CDR3aa: CATSPKTVSNYGYTF

v_gene: TRBV11-2
j_gene: TRBJ2-7
abundance: .
CDR3aa: CASSTGTGVGEQYF

v_gene: TRBV5-6
j_gene: TRBJ2-1
abundance: once
CDR3aa: CASSLGRGQGDEQFF

v_gene: TRBV19
j_gene: TRBJ1-1
abundance: .
CDR3aa: CASTWTGGTEAFF

v_gene: TRBV2
j_gene: TRBJ1-1
abundance: few
CDR3aa: CARTGRNTEAFF